The rows below give T cell receptor beta chains drawn from one sample of a study of blood T cell repertoires in COVID-19. The assay was immunoSEQ multiplex PCR, and TCRdb's table has in-frame clones only and misses some. The repertoire holds 250,000 to 300,000 clones, with around nine tenths as singletons. Sequencing was performed on PBMCs or T cells enriched from blood (not recorded which). The source of these receptors is a woman aged 50 to 60 who had been exposed to COVID-19. Each CDR3 is given without its conserved first and last residue. A D gene is named only where the DNA matches it firmly.

V gene	CDR3 length	J gene	D gene	CDR3 protein
TRBV5-1	15	TRBJ1-3	NA	ASSPRYQANSGNTIY
TRBV14	10	TRBJ1-6	NA	ASSGRNSPLH
TRBV20-1	13	TRBJ2-2	NA	SASGAVNRAGELF
TRBV2	12	TRBJ1-5	TRBD1	ASSEQQGDQPQH
TRBV12-3/TRBV12-4	10	TRBJ2-7	NA	ASAPDSYEQY
TRBV19	16	TRBJ1-5	NA	ASRGKGPSLEYYQPQH
TRBV29-1	11	TRBJ2-2	NA	SVEVRNTGELF
TRBV7-6	15	TRBJ1-1	NA	ASSLASHRGGNTEAF
TRBV27	12	TRBJ1-2	NA	ASSPRQALESYT
TRBV30	13	TRBJ2-7	NA	AWRITGILSYEQY
TRBV11-1	13	TRBJ1-4	NA	ASSLRFDGNEKLF
TRBV3-1/TRBV3-2	13	TRBJ2-7	TRBD2	ASSQVTGGPYEQY
TRBV13	16	TRBJ1-1	TRBD1	ASSRIRDRVSVNTEAF
TRBV6-5	13	TRBJ1-1	TRBD1	ASSTHSGQGYKAF
TRBV6-5	11	TRBJ2-1	TRBD1	ASRTGLINEQF
TRBV12-3/TRBV12-4	11	TRBJ1-2	NA	ASSFLENYGYT
TRBV9	14	TRBJ1-5	NA	ASSGQGNRAGQPQH
TRBV14	14	TRBJ2-1	TRBD1	ASSQDQGTGFDEQF
TRBV11-2	11	TRBJ1-5	NA	ASSFAEYQPQH
TRBV6-5	12	TRBJ2-7	NA	ASSTTGIVREQY
TRBV7-2	13	TRBJ2-1	NA	ASSLWVGAGNEQF
TRBV10-3	14	TRBJ2-2	TRBD1	AIMGTGGRNTGELF
TRBV5-1	13	TRBJ2-7	NA	ASSFWRGGDYEQY
TRBV20-1	11	TRBJ1-5	NA	SASRPGNQPQH
TRBV28	12	TRBJ1-1	NA	ASGLVQTNTEAF
TRBV5-6	12	TRBJ2-3	NA	ASRGPGSTDTQY
TRBV7-2	12	TRBJ2-3	NA	ASSLGLVPDTQY
TRBV3-1/TRBV3-2	16	TRBJ1-4	NA	ASSQVSRRRATNEKLF
TRBV13	16	TRBJ2-1	NA	ASSLTREERSSYNEQF
TRBV19	14	TRBJ1-5	NA	ASSIVPYLSNQPQH
TRBV7-2	14	TRBJ2-2	TRBD2	ASSLASGGVTGELF
TRBV19	13	TRBJ2-1	NA	ASSIVGGIYNEQF
TRBV7-2	12	TRBJ1-1	TRBD1	ASSNRQGMTEAF
TRBV30	11	TRBJ1-1	NA	AWNPGMNTEAF
TRBV5-1	15	TRBJ1-2	TRBD1	ASSLDVRGTGGAGYT
TRBV7-9	14	TRBJ1-1	TRBD1	ASSPRGQGAITEAF
TRBV3-1/TRBV3-2	12	TRBJ2-3	NA	ASSHGGPRDTQY
TRBV18	15	TRBJ1-5	NA	ASSPPPTRYSNQPQH
TRBV30	13	TRBJ1-1	NA	AWRAEGGLTTEAF
TRBV19	13	TRBJ1-5	TRBD1	ASSRGTDYNQPQH
TRBV7-9	13	TRBJ1-5	NA	ASSSGGSSNQPQH
TRBV21-1	13	TRBJ1-4	NA	AAEGGRGTNEKLF
TRBV7-2	13	TRBJ1-2	NA	ASSLVGQGFYGYT
TRBV2	12	TRBJ1-5	TRBD1	ASSGTGGGQPQH
TRBV7-2	11	TRBJ1-2	TRBD1	ASSFRGSSGYT
TRBV15	12	TRBJ1-5	NA	ATSRDAASQPQH
TRBV7-8	13	TRBJ2-1	TRBD2	ASSSGLAGQGGQF
TRBV28	12	TRBJ1-5	NA	ASSFRYSNQPQH
TRBV2	14	TRBJ2-1	TRBD2	ASSDVWTSSYNEQF
TRBV19	14	TRBJ1-5	TRBD1	ASSLEMGQGTQPQH
TRBV28	14	TRBJ2-7	TRBD1	ASRTEGAQRGLEQY
TRBV18	12	TRBJ2-2	NA	ASSPAAATGELF
TRBV2	10	TRBJ1-6	NA	ASRGLTAPLH
TRBV11-2	12	TRBJ2-1	TRBD2	ASSRTSGGIEQF
TRBV24-1	13	TRBJ2-2	NA	ATSDQARRAGELF